This T cell receptor (beta chain) was recorded in a study of T cell responses to AZD1222 COVID-19 vaccine. Points from the study as a whole: It was only a handful of AZD1222 recipients who were seropositive at baseline. Distributed over spike, vaccine-associated CD4 TCRs predominated at 160-218 and 743-854. A rise in Spike-specific TCR breadth and depth followed two AZD1222 doses. Donors in the cohort were predominantly white British and more often female, and clonal diversity was possibly underestimated.

A remark on this clone: No antigen is known for it.

Assay used: immunoSEQ multiplex PCR; TCRdb lists only in-frame clones, some missing. The repertoire includes some 130,000 clones, 75% to 90% of them detected once, and 6.3% sits in the top ten. The input for sequencing was peripheral blood, taken on day 0 of AZD1222 vaccination. This TCR was recovered from an adult in good health.

The CDR3 nucleotides read TGTGCCTGGAGTAGAGGGGGCGCGCAAATTTTCGAAAAACTGTTTTTT. Translated: CAWSRGGAQIFEKLFF. V gene TRBV30 combines with J gene TRBJ1-4; TRBD1 matches 7 bases. Germline trimming cut 2 bases from V and 8 bases from J; bases unmatched to any gene: 14. Germline loops: CDR1 GTSNPN, CDR2 SVGIG (reference sequence). The CDR3 has 16 residues. The full variable domain, its missing parts supplied by reference TRBV30 and TRBJ1-4, is SQTIHQWPATLVQPVGSPLSLECTVEGTSNPNLYWYRQAAGRGLQLLFYSVGIGQISSEVPQNLSASRPQDRQFILSSKKLLLSDSGFYLCAWSRGGAQIFEKLFFGSGTQLSVL.